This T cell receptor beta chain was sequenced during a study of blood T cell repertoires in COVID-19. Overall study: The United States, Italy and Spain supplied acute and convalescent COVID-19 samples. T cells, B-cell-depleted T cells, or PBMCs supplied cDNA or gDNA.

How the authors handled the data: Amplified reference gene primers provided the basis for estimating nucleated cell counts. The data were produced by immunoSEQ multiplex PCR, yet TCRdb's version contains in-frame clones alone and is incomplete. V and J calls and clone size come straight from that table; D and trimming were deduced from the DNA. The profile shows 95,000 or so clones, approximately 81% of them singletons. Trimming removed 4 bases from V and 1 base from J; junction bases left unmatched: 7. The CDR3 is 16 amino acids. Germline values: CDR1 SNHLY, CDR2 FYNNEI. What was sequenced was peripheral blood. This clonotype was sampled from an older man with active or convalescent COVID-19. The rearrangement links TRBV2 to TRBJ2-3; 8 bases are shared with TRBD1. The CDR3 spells CASSAARTGRTDTQYF. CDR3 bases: TGTGCCAGCAGTGCTGCCCGGACAGGGCGCACAGATACGCAGTATTTT.